This T cell receptor beta chain was recovered during a study of vaccination effects on CD4 cells after COVID-19. Germline values: CDR1 LGHNT, CDR2 FRNRAP. The CDR3 covers 15 residues. Trimming left V 4 bases short and J 4 bases short, with 16 bases between. On this clone itself: Antigen unknown.

Prior to sequencing, the ViraFEST assay stimulated PBMC with viral peptide pools, which expanded the antigen-specific CD4+ T cells. Investigators separated out CD4+ T cells once approximately 9 days of culture had passed. Vaccine recipients had no previous SARS-CoV-2 infection; their nucleocapsid antibodies were negative. Assay: immunoSEQ multiplex PCR; the TCRdb copy retains only in-frame clones and omits some. The table records about 63,000 clones, less than 80% of them present only once. Here the sequenced sample was CD4+ T cells from PBMCs cultured with HCoV-OC43 spike peptides, taken before COVID-19 vaccination. Subset given: HCoV-OC43 spike overlapping peptide pool stimulation. The TCR comes from a human donor who received a COVID-19 vaccine. The chain carries TRBV12-5 and TRBJ1-1; D possibly corresponds to TRBD1 (5 bases). The CDR3 reads CASGSTTVASTEAFF. CDR3 nucleotides: TGTGCTAGTGGTTCCACGACAGTGGCGAGCACTGAAGCTTTCTTT.